This T cell receptor (beta chain) appears in the sequencing data of a study of cytomegalovirus exposure and HLA in healthy donors (dated by TCRdb to 2015 to 2018). For context, the study as a whole: According to an earlier analysis of a few hundred of the donors, about 179 million T cells yielded over 90 million unique TCR beta sequences and less than 300 Gb of sequence data. An early release that covered roughly 600 HLA-typed donors contained approximately 300 gigabases of sequencing data and 75 million to 100 million unique TCR sequences. Of the roughly 400 genotyped donors, about 80% fell in the genetic ancestry cluster associated with self-reported Caucasian donors. The study aimed to test whether cataloging public T cell receptors could reveal signatures of past pathogen exposure. The study profiled the T cell repertoires of 550 to 700 subjects by immunosequencing and related them to cytomegalovirus serostatus. A separate validation cohort of about 110 different subjects was used in addition to the approximately 640-subject first cohort. To predict cytomegalovirus infection status, the study brought together high-throughput TCR immunosequencing, statistical association of individual TCRs with disease status, and machine learning. To study patterns of TCR occurrence, a later analysis re-analyzed previously published TCR beta repertoires from 666 donors and added high-resolution HLA genotyping. Rather than drawing on any new phenotypic data, the later analysis identified candidate immune exposures from TCR beta sequences and the way those sequences occurred across donors. An earlier analysis of fewer than 700 of the donors applied high-throughput TCR beta sequencing to assess whether each TCR beta V gene segment acted as functional or pseudogenic. Alongside the repertoire data, information on donor age, sex, ethnicity and CMV serostatus was compiled. In a later genetic analysis, genome-wide SNP genotypes for about 65% of the 666 donors were used, and that subset was treated as a discovery cohort. All discovery cohort repertoires had been generated using a single sequencing platform. HLA typing covered class I and class II loci at four-digit resolution. Typing coverage varied by locus: roughly 620-640 donors for A, B, C, DRB1 and DQB1; approximately 520 for DQA1; 606 for DPA1; roughly 450 for DPB1. Because of strong linkage in the cohort, five DR-DQ haplotypes were treated as single units for association and clustering. Across 398 genotyped donors of the cohort, an average of about 240,000 unique TCR beta nucleotide sequences per donor were sequenced, and roughly 20% of those sequences were non-productive. General findings and caveats noted by the study authors: A later analysis reported that several top co-occurrence clusters appeared linked to parvovirus B19, influenza, CMV and Epstein-Barr virus. A later analysis found that most CMV-associated TCR beta chains appeared HLA-restricted, with HLA associations seemingly driven largely by CMV exposure. Linkage disequilibrium might explain the correlated functional status among segregating V segments, but an unknown experimental factor could not be ruled out. The authors suggested that the approach could potentially be extended to other disease states and immunological phenotypes. A further reported finding was that TCR beta sequences accurately predicted the HLA-A and HLA-B alleles for most subjects in the first cohort. Compared with the roughly 720-donor mean, donors in an Asian-associated ancestry cluster had fewer N-insertions in productive TCRs, according to a later genetic analysis. Only TCR beta chains were sequenced in this cohort, and the absence of alpha or paired-chain data limited detectable features. Sequencing depth was assumed to be roughly uniform across donors in the presence/absence analyses, though that assumption may not hold. Assigning TCR associations to individual alleles was difficult when HLA alleles, especially DR and DQ, strongly co-occurred. Because the 87-base-pair reads could not distinguish some IMGT-functional V segments, including TRBV6-2 and TRBV6-3, those segments were excluded. A later genetic analysis associated a missense DCLRE1C variant with V-gene and J-gene trimming of TCR beta chains, and an independent cohort replicated the association. The sequencing pipeline was judged likely to have produced a cluster of highly shared sequence variants as a technical artifact. CMV serostatus was the only immune exposure information available for the cohort. The classifier was reported to diagnose cytomegalovirus status with high specificity and sensitivity in both the original and validation cohorts. Most TCR sequences were observed very rarely across donors, whereas some public TCRs were present in many individuals. Because HLA typing was missing for some donors at each locus, association tests included only the typed subset. In vitro tests confirmed that a few of the cytomegalovirus-associated TCR beta chains recognize cytomegalovirus antigens. In an earlier analysis of about 540 of the donors, most TCR beta V segments were observed in productive rearrangements about 87% or about 30% of the time, broadly matching IMGT annotations. The study gave a list of 150 to 200 TCR beta chains associated with cytomegalovirus. At a false discovery rate of 0.05, a later analysis linked around 15,000 TCR beta sequences to specific HLA alleles. According to a later analysis, TCR association rates differed among HLA loci, with DRB1 alleles showing the most associated TCRs and HLA-C alleles showing the fewest. Compared with equally common non-associated chains, HLA-associated TCR beta chains in a later analysis were more clonally expanded and had lower generation probabilities. Because counts were too low, seventeen rarely observed V segments, including chromosome 9 orphons, were excluded from the earlier analysis of around 590 of the donors.

From the cysteine through the phenylalanine, the CDR3 covers 16 amino acids. Only CDR3 DNA is held: 48 bases, read in frame from base 1. CDR1 and CDR2, looked up from the germline V gene, are SGDLS and YYNGEE. The trim is 0 bases for V and 2 bases for J, with a gap of 14 bases between the germline ends. The library was prepared using the immunoSEQ multiplex PCR assay. For the multiplex PCR, a mixture combining 60 forward primers for TCR Vbeta segments and 13 reverse primers for TCR Jbeta segments was used. The CDR3 region of rearranged TCR beta genes was amplified from genomic DNA by a multiplex PCR assay. Amplified TCR beta libraries were sequenced as 87-base-pair reads on the Illumina HiSeq System. The original pipeline was this. A later analysis tallied 80 million to 95 million unique TCR beta chains across the 666 repertoires, and some 12 million of those chains were shared by two or more donors. Raw reads were error-corrected and collapsed into unique sequences by a nearest-neighbor algorithm in which closely related sequences were merged to remove PCR and sequencing errors. Alignment of CDR3 sequences to IMGT reference sequences was used to assign V, D and J gene segments. For a sequence to be retained, a match of at least six nucleotides to both a V gene segment and a J gene segment was required. A rearrangement counted as productive if the CDR3 had no stop codons and remained in frame with V and J, and every other rearrangement counted as non-productive. CDR3 was defined by IMGT convention, running from the second conserved V-encoded cysteine to the conserved J-encoded phenylalanine. The earlier analysis of 587 of the donors excluded sequences that lacked an unambiguous match to a single V gene segment. An earlier analysis of a few hundred of the donors classified V segments as functional when productive rearrangements were above 56.7% and as segregating when the standard deviation between donors was above 5%. A statistical classification framework was developed to diagnose cytomegalovirus status using the catalog of TCR beta chain sequences. A later analysis assigned V and J genes by comparing TCR nucleotide sequences with IMGT/GENE-DB human TR gene sequences. In a later analysis, CDR3 sequences and most-parsimonious VDJ recombination scenarios were assigned using the TCRdist pipeline. In a later analysis, each TCR beta chain was defined by its CDR3 amino acid sequence together with its V-gene family, and reads without a unique V-gene family were excluded. To address suspected cross-contamination and a sequencing artifact, a later analysis removed roughly 580 highly shared, low-generation-probability nucleotide sequences. For each public chain, a later analysis derived a clonal expansion index from normalized ranks of inferred template counts within each repertoire. In a later analysis, generation probabilities were computed using a VDJ recombination model fitted to out-of-frame rearrangements, and the results were checked against IGoR. Hypergeometric tests were used in a later analysis to score TCR-TCR, TCR-HLA and TCR-CMV co-occurrence, with a repertoire-size bias correction applied to the TCR pairs. A later analysis estimated false discovery rates by permuting HLA or CMV assignments 20 times. In a later analysis, co-occurring TCRs were grouped with DBSCAN, and TCRdist sequence similarity was added when clustering was performed within HLA-allele-positive subsets. For co-occurrence clustering, repertoires with fewer than 30,000 or more than 120,000 public chains were excluded, along with five repertoires with anomalous nucleotide sharing. TCRdb re-hosts the immuneACCESS table, in-frame sequences only. Its copies lack some clones; in the studies checked, an unresolved V gene accounts for under half of them, and the cause for the rest is not known. Clone size and the V and J calls come from that table; the DNA yielded D and trimming. The sample has roughly 140,000 clones on record, around three fifths of them singletons. Of the sample, about 2.9% falls within the top ten clones.

With respect to this clone: It has no known antigen specificity. Base-call qualities are not available, and no considerably larger clone is one nucleotide away.

The cohort consisted of more than 650 healthy bone marrow donors. Cohort members were all nominally healthy when sampled, although unrecorded immune exposures were likely present. The donor tested CMV seropositive, placing the donor among the 250 to 350 seropositive members of the cohort. A peripheral blood sample was provided by each donor, and peripheral blood mononuclear cells were used for TCR beta sequencing. Genomic DNA extraction from the blood cell samples was performed with the Qiagen DNeasy Blood Extraction Kit. The chain couples TRBV9 to TRBJ2-5, with a weak D call of TRBD2 (5 bases match). The source is a woman under 40 in good health and CMV-seropositive. Sequenced material: PBMCs. The CDR3 has the sequence CASSVVGRGLQETQYF. The bases are TGTGCCAGCAGCGTAGTGGGCCGGGGATTACAAGAGACCCAGTACTTC.